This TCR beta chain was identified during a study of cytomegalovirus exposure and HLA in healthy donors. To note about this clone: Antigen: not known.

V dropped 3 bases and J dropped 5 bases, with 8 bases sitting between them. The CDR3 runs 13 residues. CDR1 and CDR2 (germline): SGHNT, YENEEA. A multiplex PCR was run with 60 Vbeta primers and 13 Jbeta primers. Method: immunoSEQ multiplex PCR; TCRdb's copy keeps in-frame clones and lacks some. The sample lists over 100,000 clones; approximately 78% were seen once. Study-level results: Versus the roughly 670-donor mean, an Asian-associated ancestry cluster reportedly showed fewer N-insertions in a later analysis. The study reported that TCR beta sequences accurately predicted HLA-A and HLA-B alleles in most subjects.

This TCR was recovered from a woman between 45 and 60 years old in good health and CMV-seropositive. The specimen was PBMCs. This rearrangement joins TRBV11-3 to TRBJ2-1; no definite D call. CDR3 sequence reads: CASSFLNHNEQFF. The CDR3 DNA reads TGTGCCAGCAGCTTTCTTAATCACAATGAGCAGTTCTTC.